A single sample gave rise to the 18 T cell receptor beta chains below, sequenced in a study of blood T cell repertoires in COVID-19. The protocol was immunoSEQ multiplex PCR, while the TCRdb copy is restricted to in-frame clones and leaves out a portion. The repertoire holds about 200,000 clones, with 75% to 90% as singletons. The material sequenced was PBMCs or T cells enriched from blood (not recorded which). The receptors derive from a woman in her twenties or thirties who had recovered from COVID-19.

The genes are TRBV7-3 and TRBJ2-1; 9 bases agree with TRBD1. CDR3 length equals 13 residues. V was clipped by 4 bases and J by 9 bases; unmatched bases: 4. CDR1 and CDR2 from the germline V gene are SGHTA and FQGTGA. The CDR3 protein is CASSSGQGTEQFF. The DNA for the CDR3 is TGTGCCAGCAGCTCCGGACAGGGGACTGAGCAGTTCTTC.

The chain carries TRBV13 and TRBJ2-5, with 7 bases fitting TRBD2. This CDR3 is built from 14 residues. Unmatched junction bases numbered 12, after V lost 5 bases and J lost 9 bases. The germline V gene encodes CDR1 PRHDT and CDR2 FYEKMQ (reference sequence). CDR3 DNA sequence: TGTGCCAGCAGCCTGGGGGGGGGTCCCGGGGCCCAGTACTTC. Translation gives CASSLGGGPGAQYF. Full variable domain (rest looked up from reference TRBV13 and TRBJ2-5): AAGVIQSPRHLIKEKRETATLKCYPIPRHDTVYWYQQGPGQDPQFLISFYEKMQSDKGSIPDRFSAQQFSDYHSELNMSSLELGDSALYFCASSLGGGPGAQYFGPGTRLLVL.

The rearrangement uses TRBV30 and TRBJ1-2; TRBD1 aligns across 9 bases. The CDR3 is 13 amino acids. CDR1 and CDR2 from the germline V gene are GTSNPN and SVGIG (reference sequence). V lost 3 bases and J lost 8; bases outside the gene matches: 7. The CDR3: CAWSNRGRRGYTF. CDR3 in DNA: TGTGCCTGGAGCAACAGGGGGCGGAGAGGCTACACCTTC.

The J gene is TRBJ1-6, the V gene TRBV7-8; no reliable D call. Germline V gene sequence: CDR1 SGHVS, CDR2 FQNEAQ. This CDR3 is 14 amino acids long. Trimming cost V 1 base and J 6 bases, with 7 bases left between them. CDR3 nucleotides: TGTGCCAGCAGCTTAGGTCGGGGTAATTCACCCCTCCACTTT. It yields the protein CASSLGRGNSPLHF.

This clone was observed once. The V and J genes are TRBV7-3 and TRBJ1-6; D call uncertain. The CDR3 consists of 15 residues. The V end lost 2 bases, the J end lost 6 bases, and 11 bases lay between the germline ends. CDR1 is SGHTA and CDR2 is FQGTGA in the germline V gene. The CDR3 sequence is CASSLDRQANSPLHF. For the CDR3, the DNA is TGTGCCAGCAGCTTAGATCGGCAGGCTAATTCACCCCTCCACTTT.

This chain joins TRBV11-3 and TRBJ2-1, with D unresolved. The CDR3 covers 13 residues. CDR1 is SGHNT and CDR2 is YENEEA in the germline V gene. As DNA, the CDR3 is TGTGCATCCCTACAGAGCTCCTACAATGAGCAGTTCTTC. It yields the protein CASLQSSYNEQFF.

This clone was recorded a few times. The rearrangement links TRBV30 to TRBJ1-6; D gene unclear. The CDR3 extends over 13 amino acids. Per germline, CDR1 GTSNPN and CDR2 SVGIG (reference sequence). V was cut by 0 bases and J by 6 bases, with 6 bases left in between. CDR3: CAWSVAVNSPLHF. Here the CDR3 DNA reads TGTGCCTGGAGTGTGGCAGTTAATTCACCCCTCCACTTT.

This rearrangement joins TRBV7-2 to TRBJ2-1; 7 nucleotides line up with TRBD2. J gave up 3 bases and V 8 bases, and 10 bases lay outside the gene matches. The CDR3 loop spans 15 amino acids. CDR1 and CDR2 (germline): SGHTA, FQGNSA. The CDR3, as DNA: TGTGCCAGCCCCCCCGGGGAGGGCGACTACAATGAGCAGTTCTTC. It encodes CASPPGEGDYNEQFF.

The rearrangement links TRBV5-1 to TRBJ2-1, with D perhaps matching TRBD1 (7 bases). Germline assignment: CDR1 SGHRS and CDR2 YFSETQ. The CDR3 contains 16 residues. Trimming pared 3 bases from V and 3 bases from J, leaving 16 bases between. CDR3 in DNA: TGCGCCAGCAGCTCCTTGGAGGGGGCCGACTACAATGAGCAGTTCTTC. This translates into CASSSLEGADYNEQFF.

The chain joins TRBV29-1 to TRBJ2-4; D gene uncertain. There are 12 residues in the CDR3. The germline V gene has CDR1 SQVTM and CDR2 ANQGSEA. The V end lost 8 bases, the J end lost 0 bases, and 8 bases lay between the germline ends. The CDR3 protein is CSIRVAKNIQYF. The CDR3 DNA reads TGCAGCATTCGAGTAGCCAAAAACATTCAGTACTTC.

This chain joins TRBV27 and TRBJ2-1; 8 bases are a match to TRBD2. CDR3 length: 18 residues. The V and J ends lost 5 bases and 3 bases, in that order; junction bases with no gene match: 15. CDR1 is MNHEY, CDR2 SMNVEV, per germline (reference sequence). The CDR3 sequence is CASSPPISGEGGYNEQFF. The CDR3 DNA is TGTGCCAGCAGTCCACCCATTAGCGGGGAGGGTGGCTACAATGAGCAGTTCTTC.

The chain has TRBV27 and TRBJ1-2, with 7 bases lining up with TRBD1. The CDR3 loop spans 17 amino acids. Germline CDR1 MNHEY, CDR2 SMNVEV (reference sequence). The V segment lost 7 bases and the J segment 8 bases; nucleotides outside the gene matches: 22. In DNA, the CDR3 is TGTGCCAGCACTCCTTTTCCGGGACAGACTTCGTTTCTCGGCTACACCTTC. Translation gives CASTPFPGQTSFLGYTF.

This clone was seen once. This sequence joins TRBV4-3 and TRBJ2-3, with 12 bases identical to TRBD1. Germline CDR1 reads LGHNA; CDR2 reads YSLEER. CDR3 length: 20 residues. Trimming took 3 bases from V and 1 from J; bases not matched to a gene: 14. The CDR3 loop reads CASSQEPGTGGNFGTDTQYF. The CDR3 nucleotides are TGCGCCAGCAGCCAGGAACCCGGGACAGGGGGCAATTTCGGCACAGATACGCAGTATTTT.

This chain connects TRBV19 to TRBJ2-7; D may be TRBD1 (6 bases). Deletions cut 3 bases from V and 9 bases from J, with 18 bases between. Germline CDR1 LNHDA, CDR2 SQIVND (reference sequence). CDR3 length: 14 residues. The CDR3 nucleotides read TGTGCCAGTAGTATCCCCCAAGGGGGAAGTCGGCAGTACTTC. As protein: CASSIPQGGSRQYF.

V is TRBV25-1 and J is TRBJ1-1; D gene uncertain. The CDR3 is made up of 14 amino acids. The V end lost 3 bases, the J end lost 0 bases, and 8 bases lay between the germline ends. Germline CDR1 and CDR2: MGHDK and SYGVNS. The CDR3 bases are TGTGCCAGCAGTGACGCGGATATGAACACTGAAGCTTTCTTT. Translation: CASSDADMNTEAFF.

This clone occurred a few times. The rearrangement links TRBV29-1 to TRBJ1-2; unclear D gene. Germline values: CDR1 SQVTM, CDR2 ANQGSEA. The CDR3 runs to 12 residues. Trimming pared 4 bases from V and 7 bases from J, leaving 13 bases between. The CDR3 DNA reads TGCAGCGTTGGATCCGGGGTGGGTGGCTACACCTTC. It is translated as CSVGSGVGGYTF.

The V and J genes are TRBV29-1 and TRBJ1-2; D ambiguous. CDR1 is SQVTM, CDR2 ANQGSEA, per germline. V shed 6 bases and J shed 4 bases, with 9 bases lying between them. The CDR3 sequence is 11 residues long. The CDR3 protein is CSVEVGYGYTF. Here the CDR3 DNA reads TGCAGCGTGGAGGTTGGCTATGGCTACACCTTC.

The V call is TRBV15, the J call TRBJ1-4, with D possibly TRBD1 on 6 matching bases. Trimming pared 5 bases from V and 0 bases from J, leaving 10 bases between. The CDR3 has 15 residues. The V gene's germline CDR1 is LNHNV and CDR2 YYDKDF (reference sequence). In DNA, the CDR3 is TGTGCCACCAGCGAGCGACAGGCAACTAATGAAAAACTGTTTTTT. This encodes CATSERQATNEKLFF. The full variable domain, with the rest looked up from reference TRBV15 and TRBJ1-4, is DAMVIQNPRYQVTQFGKPVTLSCSQTLNHNVMYWYQQKSSQAPKLLFHYYDKDFNNEADTPDNFQSRRPNTSFCFLDIRSPGLGDTAMYLCATSERQATNEKLFFGSGTQLSVL.